This is a list of T cell receptor beta chains from one sample in a study of T cells in narcolepsy. TCRdb's table, derived via immunoSEQ multiplex PCR, lists solely in-frame clones and lacks some. The sample lists just over 20,000 clones, under 95% occurring once. The sample was CD45RA- memory CD4+ T cells from PBMCs. The receptors were gathered from a human donor with narcolepsy. Both conserved end residues are part of each CDR3. The D gene is left open where the match is weak. Expanded clones are given a class, and other clones once, few, many or no size at all.

>NA|NA|TRBV7-6|TRBJ1-4
CASSLGGHEKLFF
TGTGCCAGCAGCTTGGGAGGGCACGAAAAACTGTTTTTT
>NA|NA|TRBV6-1|TRBJ1-2
CASSPPGQKNYGYTF
TGTGCCAGCAGTCCCCCGGGACAAAAAAACTATGGCTACACCTTC
>NA|NA|TRBV18|TRBJ1-6
CASSPKDSRSIDNSPLHF
TGTGCCAGCTCACCCAAGGACAGCCGGAGTATCGATAATTCACCCCTCCACTTT
>NA|NA|TRBV2|TRBJ2-1
CASQQGAYNEQFF
TGTGCCAGCCAACAGGGAGCGTATAATGAGCAGTTCTTC
>NA|NA|TRBV9|TRBJ1-2
CASSVGQANYGYTF
TGTGCCAGCAGCGTAGGGCAAGCTAACTATGGCTACACCTTC
>NA|NA|TRBV25-1|TRBJ1-5
CASKGRGGNQPQHF
TGTGCCAGCAAGGGCAGGGGAGGCAATCAGCCCCAGCATTTT
>NA|TRBD1|TRBV15|TRBJ2-5
CATRTGGQETQYF
TGTGCCACCAGGACAGGGGGCCAAGAGACCCAGTACTTC
>NA|NA|TRBV10-1|TRBJ2-7
CASSPKYRAPSPYEQYF
TGCGCCAGCAGTCCCAAATACAGGGCCCCCTCCCCCTACGAGCAGTACTTC
>NA|TRBD1|TRBV9|TRBJ2-5
CASSVATGVETQYF
TGTGCCAGCAGCGTAGCGACAGGGGTAGAGACCCAGTACTTC
>NA|NA|TRBV6-5|TRBJ1-1
CASSYSPTANTEAFF
TGTGCCAGCAGTTACTCGCCGACAGCCAACACTGAAGCTTTCTTT
>NA|NA|TRBV4-3|TRBJ1-5
CASSQDLGARDQPQHF
TGCGCCAGCAGCCAAGATTTGGGGGCGCGAGATCAGCCCCAGCATTTT
>NA|TRBD2|TRBV5-6|TRBJ2-3
CATYLAGVDTQYF
TGTGCCACCTACCTAGCGGGAGTGGATACGCAGTATTTT
>NA|TRBD2|TRBV11-2|TRBJ2-5
CASSLEGSGAQYF
TGTGCCAGCAGCTTAGAGGGGAGCGGGGCCCAGTACTTC
>NA|NA|TRBV7-9|TRBJ1-4
CASSLRAGSEKLFF
TGTGCCAGCAGCTTAAGGGCAGGGTCGGAAAAACTGTTTTTT
>NA|TRBD1|TRBV5-1|TRBJ1-2
CASSPDRGTSGYTF
TGCGCCAGCAGCCCTGACAGGGGTACGTCTGGCTACACCTTC
>NA|TRBD2|TRBV7-9|TRBJ2-1
CASSFPSGKYNEQFF
TGTGCCAGCAGCTTCCCTAGCGGGAAGTACAATGAGCAGTTCTTC
>NA|NA|TRBV6-5|TRBJ1-2
CASSYSGYGYTF
TGTGCCAGCAGTTACTCGGGGTATGGCTACACCTTC
>NA|NA|TRBV29-1|TRBJ1-1
CSVVTPSNTEAFF
TGCAGCGTTGTTACTCCCTCGAACACTGAAGCTTTCTTT
>once|NA|TRBV6-5|TRBJ1-2
CASRDTNYGYTF
TGTGCCAGCAGAGACACTAACTATGGCTACACCTTC
>NA|NA|TRBV27|TRBJ2-3
CASRPLERADTQYF
TGTGCCAGCAGACCCCTCGAGCGCGCAGATACGCAGTATTTT
>NA|TRBD1|TRBV14|TRBJ2-2
CASSQVGTGRTGELFF
TGTGCCAGCAGCCAAGTGGGGACAGGGAGGACCGGGGAGCTGTTTTTT
>once|NA|TRBV9|TRBJ1-4
CASSVEDKTNEKLFF
TGTGCCAGCAGCGTAGAAGACAAAACTAATGAAAAACTGTTTTTT
>once|TRBD1|TRBV6-4|TRBJ1-5
CASSVILGQGYQPQHF
TGTGCCAGCAGTGTCATCCTGGGACAGGGGTATCAGCCCCAGCATTTT
>NA|TRBD2|TRBV5-4|TRBJ2-2
CASSLAGGPVTGELFF
TGTGCCAGCAGCTTAGCGGGAGGGCCGGTTACCGGGGAGCTGTTTTTT
>NA|NA|TRBV4-1|TRBJ1-2
CASSQDWQGPRRIYGYTF
TGCGCCAGCAGCCAAGATTGGCAGGGGCCCCGAAGAATATATGGCTACACCTTC
>NA|TRBD2|TRBV4-2|TRBJ2-3
CASSQDPGGESVGTDTQYF
TGTGCCAGCAGCCAAGACCCCGGGGGGGAGTCGGTGGGCACAGATACGCAGTATTTT
>NA|NA|TRBV5-6|TRBJ1-3
CASSLGGWDSGNTIYF
TGTGCCAGCAGCTTGGGGGGCTGGGACTCGGGAAACACCATATATTTT
>NA|NA|TRBV9|TRBJ1-4
CASRLNEKLFF
TGTGCCAGCAGGCTTAATGAAAAACTGTTTTTT
>NA|NA|TRBV18|TRBJ1-5
CASSPTADQPQHF
TGTGCCAGCTCACCAACGGCCGATCAGCCCCAGCATTTT
>once|TRBD1|TRBV11-3|TRBJ2-5
CASSLGDSQETQYF
TGTGCCAGCAGCTTAGGGGACAGTCAAGAGACCCAGTACTTC
>NA|NA|TRBV5-1|TRBJ2-7
CASSAGDPPSYEQYF
TGCGCCAGCAGCGCCGGTGACCCCCCCTCCTACGAGCAGTACTTC
>NA|NA|TRBV5-1|TRBJ2-7
CASSLDPGTPYEQYF
TGCGCCAGCAGCTTGGATCCGGGGACCCCCTACGAGCAGTACTTC
>NA|TRBD1|TRBV4-1|TRBJ2-7
CASSPGQGTYEQYF
TGCGCCAGCAGCCCTGGACAGGGAACCTACGAGCAGTACTTC
>NA|NA|TRBV18|TRBJ2-1
CASSPDNEQFF
TGTGCCAGCTCACCTGACAATGAGCAGTTCTTC
>NA|NA|TRBV7-8|TRBJ2-1
CASSFRGSSYNEQFF
TGTGCCAGCAGCTTTAGGGGGAGCTCCTACAATGAGCAGTTCTTC
>NA|TRBD2|TRBV6-1|TRBJ2-1
CASRRLAGGANEQFF
TGTGCCAGCAGAAGACTAGCGGGAGGAGCCAATGAGCAGTTCTTC
>NA|NA|TRBV18|TRBJ1-1
CASSPSGREDDTEAFF
TGTGCCAGCTCACCGTCGGGACGGGAGGATGACACTGAAGCTTTCTTT